This T cell receptor (beta chain) was observed in a study of blood T cell repertoires in COVID-19. Repertoires were generated with immunoSEQ multiplex PCR, while TCRdb's copy carries only in-frame clones and drops some. The sample lists 200,000 to 300,000 clones, more than 70% occurring once. CDR1 SGHTA and CDR2 FQGTGA come from the germline V gene. The CDR3 loop spans 14 amino acids. Trimming cost V 6 bases and J 1 base; bases outside gene matches: 3. J is TRBJ1-5 and V is TRBV7-3, with TRBD1 identical over 7 bases. The TCR was taken from a woman in her forties or fifties with acute or convalescent COVID-19. Sequencing input: peripheral blood. The chain's CDR3 is CASRGDSSNQPQHF. DNA for the CDR3: TGTGCCAGCAGGGGGGACAGCAGCAATCAGCCCCAGCATTTT.